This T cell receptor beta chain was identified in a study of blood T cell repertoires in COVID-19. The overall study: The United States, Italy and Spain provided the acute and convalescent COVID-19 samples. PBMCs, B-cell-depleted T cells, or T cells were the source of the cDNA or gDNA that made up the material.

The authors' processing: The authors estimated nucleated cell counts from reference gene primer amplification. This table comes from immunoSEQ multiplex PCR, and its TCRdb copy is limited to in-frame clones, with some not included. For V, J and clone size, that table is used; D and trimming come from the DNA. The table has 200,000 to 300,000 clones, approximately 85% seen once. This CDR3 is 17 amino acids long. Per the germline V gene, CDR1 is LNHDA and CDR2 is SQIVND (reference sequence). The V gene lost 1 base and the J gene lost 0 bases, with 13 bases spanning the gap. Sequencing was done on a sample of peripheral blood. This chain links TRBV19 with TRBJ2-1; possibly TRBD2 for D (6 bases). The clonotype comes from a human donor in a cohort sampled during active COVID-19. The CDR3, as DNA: TGTGCCAGTAGTATAGGGCCTAGCGCGAGCTCCTACAATGAGCAGTTCTTC. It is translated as CASSIGPSASSYNEQFF.